These 10 T cell receptor beta chains came from one sample sequenced in a study of lung T cells in sarcoidosis with Löfgren's syndrome. TCRdb passed the reads through MiXCR, listing each CDR3 protein once. The sample lists 58,000 or so distinct CDR3 sequences; 20% to 25% were seen once. The source material was CD4+ T cells from PBMCs. These receptors all stem from a human donor with sarcoidosis (Löfgren's syndrome or another form), or a control subject (not recorded which).

As to this clonotype: A read error may be the cause here, since a much bigger clone is one base away. V and J are TRBV6-1 and TRBJ2-1; 7 bases match TRBD2. This CDR3 spans 15 amino acids. V dropped 6 bases and J dropped 10; count of bases not matched to a gene: 15. Germline values: CDR1 MNHNS, CDR2 SASEGT. The CDR3 spells CASSQTGGRTSEQFF. CDR3 nucleotide sequence: TGTGCCAGCAGCCAGACTGGCGGGAGAACTTCGGAGCAGTTCTTC.

This clonotype has a count of ten or more. The chain combines TRBV7-9 with TRBJ1-2, with D hard to call. The germline CDR1 and CDR2 sequences are SEHNR and FQNEAQ (reference sequence). V lost 10 bases, J lost 2 bases, and 17 bases lay in between. The CDR3 is made up of 14 amino acids. The CDR3 DNA is TGTGCCACCGCCTACCTAACCAGGAACTATGGCTACACCTTC. Translation gives CATAYLTRNYGYTF. Full variable domain (outside the CDR3, taken from reference TRBV7-9 and TRBJ1-2): DTGVSQNPRHKITKRGQNVTFRCDPISEHNRLYWYRQTLGQGPEFLTYFQNEAQLEKSRLLSDRFSAERPKGSFSTLEIQRTEQGDSAMYLCATAYLTRNYGYTFGSGTRLTVV.

This clonotype showed up just a few times. CDR3 sequence reads: CASSLVRGGYTF. CDR3 in DNA: TGTGCCAGCAGCTTAGTGCGGGGAGGCTACACCTTC. The rearrangement links TRBV7-2 to TRBJ1-2; D is undetermined. The CDR3 loop spans 12 amino acids. Germline V gives CDR1 SGHTA, CDR2 FQGNSA. Trimming cost V 1 base and J 8 bases, with 8 bases left between them.

This clonotype was seen repeatedly, ten times or more. The CDR3 sequence is CASSQDPRTSGNKETQYF. CDR3 nucleotides: TGTGCCAGCAGCCAAGATCCGAGAACTAGCGGGAATAAAGAGACCCAGTACTTC. The rearrangement uses TRBV14 and TRBJ2-5; 10 positions match TRBD2. CDR1 and CDR2 from the germline V gene are SGHDN and FVKESK. This CDR3 has 18 amino acids. The junction had 10 bases not matched to a gene; V was cut back by 0 bases and J by 3 bases.

The CDR3 nucleotides are TGTGCCAGCAGCTTGGGACTAGCGGGCTTGCAGTATTTT. Protein product: CASSLGLAGLQYF. The chain recombines TRBV5-6 with TRBJ2-3, with 10 nucleotides matching TRBD2. CDR1 SGHDT and CDR2 YYEEEE come from the germline V gene. The CDR3 loop spans 13 amino acids. J lost 11 bases, V lost 0 bases, and 3 bases had no gene match.

This clonotype was counted only a few times. A read error may explain this, as a much larger clone is one base away. V usage is TRBV20-1 and J usage is TRBJ2-1; D perhaps matches TRBD1 (6 bases). V gave up 3 bases and J gave up 2 bases, with 11 bases separating them. The length of the CDR3 is 14 residues. Germline V gives CDR1 DFQATT, CDR2 SNEGSKA (reference sequence). In DNA form, the CDR3 reads TGCAGTGCTAGTGGACAGTTTCCCTACAATGAGCAGTTCTTC. Translating it yields CSASGQFPYNEQFF.

This clonotype was recorded at least ten times. The chain employs TRBV5-1 and TRBJ2-3; TRBD2 might be the D (5 bases). The CDR3 runs to 16 residues. Germline V lookup: CDR1 SGHRS, CDR2 YFSETQ. Trimming took off 0 bases at V and 0 bases at J, with 11 bases between the two ends. CDR3 DNA sequence: TGCGCCAGCAGCTTGGAAACTAGGAGAAGCACAGATACGCAGTATTTT. It specifies CASSLETRRSTDTQYF.

This clonotype has just a few counts. The chain carries TRBV2 and TRBJ1-5; D is unresolved. The ends were cut back, 3 bases at V and 5 bases at J, with 11 bases in the middle. Germline lookup yields CDR1 SNHLY and CDR2 FYNNEI. The CDR3 length is 14 residues. For the CDR3, the DNA is TGTGCCAGCAGTGACATGGCAGCCGATCAGCCCCAGCATTTT. This encodes CASSDMAADQPQHF. The variable domain in full, completed from reference TRBV2 and TRBJ1-5, reads EPEVTQTPSHQVTQMGQEVILRCVPISNHLYFYWYRQILGQKVEFLVSFYNNEISEKSEIFDDQFSVERPDGSNFTLKIRSTKLEDSAMYFCASSDMAADQPQHFGDGTRLSIL.

This clonotype was seen ten or more times. The J gene is TRBJ2-7, the V gene TRBV7-2; D may match TRBD1 or TRBD2 (5 bases each). Trimming removed 5 bases from V and 1 base from J, with 9 bases in between. Germline lookup yields CDR1 SGHTA and CDR2 FQGNSA. The CDR3 is 13 residues long. CDR3 sequence: CASSQEGSYEQYF. The CDR3 DNA follows: TGTGCCAGCAGCCAAGAGGGGTCCTACGAGCAGTACTTC.

Remarks on this clonotype: This clone may be a read error of a much larger clone one base away. The gene calls are TRBV28 and TRBJ2-7; no firm D call. Germline-derived CDR1 and CDR2 are MDHEN and SYDVKM. CDR3 length equals 12 residues. CDR3 residues: CASSFPSSEQYF. The CDR3 DNA reads TGTGCCAGCAGTTTCCCATCCTCCGAGCAGTACTTC.